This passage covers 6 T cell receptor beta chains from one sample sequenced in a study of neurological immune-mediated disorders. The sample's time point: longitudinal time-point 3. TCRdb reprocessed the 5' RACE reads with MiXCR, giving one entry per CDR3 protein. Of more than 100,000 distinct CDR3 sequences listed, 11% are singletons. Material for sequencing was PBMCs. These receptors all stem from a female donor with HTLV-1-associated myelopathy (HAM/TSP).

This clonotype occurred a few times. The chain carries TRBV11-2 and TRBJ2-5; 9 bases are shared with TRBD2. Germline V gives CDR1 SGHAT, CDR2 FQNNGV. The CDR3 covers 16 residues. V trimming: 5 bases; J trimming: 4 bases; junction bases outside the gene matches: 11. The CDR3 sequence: CASSRRIAGVLETQYF. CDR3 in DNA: TGTGCCAGCAGCCGAAGAATAGCGGGGGTCTTAGAGACCCAGTACTTC.

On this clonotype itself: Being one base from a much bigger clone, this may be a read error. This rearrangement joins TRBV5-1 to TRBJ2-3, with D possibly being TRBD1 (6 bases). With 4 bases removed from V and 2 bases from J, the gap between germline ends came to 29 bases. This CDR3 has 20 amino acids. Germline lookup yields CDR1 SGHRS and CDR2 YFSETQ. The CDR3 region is CASSLTGQLPLSRLTDTQYF. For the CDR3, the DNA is TGCGCCAGCAGCCTAACTGGACAGTTACCCCTGTCTAGGCTCACAGATACGCAGTATTTT.

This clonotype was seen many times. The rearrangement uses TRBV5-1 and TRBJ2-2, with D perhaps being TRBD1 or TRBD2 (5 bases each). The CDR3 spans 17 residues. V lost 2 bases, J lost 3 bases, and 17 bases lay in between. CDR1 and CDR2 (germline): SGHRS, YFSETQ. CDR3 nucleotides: TGCGCCAGCAGCTTAAACCCGAGGGGCGCAGACACCGGGGAGCTGTTTTTT. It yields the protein CASSLNPRGADTGELFF.

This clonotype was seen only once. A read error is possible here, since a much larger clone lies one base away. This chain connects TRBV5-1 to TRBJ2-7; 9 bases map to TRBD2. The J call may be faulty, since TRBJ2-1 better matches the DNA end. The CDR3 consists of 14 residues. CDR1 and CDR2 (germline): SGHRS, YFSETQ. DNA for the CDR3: TGCGCCAGCAGATTTAGCGGGGGTTTCCCCGAGCAGTTCTTC. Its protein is CASRFSGGFPEQFF.

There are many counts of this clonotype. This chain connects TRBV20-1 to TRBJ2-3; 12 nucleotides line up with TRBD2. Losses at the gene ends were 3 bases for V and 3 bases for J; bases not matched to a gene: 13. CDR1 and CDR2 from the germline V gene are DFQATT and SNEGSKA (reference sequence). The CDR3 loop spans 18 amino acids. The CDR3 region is CSASFLLAGGRFTDTQYF. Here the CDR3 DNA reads TGCAGTGCTAGTTTTCTCCTAGCGGGGGGGCGATTTACAGATACGCAGTATTTT.

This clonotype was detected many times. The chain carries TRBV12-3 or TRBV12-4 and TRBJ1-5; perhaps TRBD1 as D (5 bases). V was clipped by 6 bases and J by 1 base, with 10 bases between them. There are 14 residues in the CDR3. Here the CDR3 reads CASSPGGSNQPQHF. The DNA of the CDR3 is TGTGCCAGCAGCCCCGGGGGGAGCAATCAGCCCCAGCATTTT.